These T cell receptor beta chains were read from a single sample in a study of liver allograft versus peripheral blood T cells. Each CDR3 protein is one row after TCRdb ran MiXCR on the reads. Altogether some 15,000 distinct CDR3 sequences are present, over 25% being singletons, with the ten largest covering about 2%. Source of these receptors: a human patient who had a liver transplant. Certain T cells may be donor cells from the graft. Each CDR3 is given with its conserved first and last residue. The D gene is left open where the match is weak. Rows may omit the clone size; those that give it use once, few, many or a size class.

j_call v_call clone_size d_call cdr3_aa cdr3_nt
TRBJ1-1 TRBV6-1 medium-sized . CASSTGQNTEAFF TGTGCCAGCAGTACGGGACAGAACACTGAAGCTTTCTTT
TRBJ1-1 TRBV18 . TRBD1 CASSLGQGLVNTEAFF TGTGCCAGCTCACTCGGACAGGGGCTGGTGAACACTGAAGCTTTCTTT
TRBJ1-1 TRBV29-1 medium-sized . CSVGAKGLGDTEAFF TGCAGCGTCGGAGCCAAGGGACTCGGCGACACTGAAGCTTTCTTT
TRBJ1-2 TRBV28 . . CASSFRQGPFYGYTF TGTGCCAGCAGTTTTAGGCAGGGGCCGTTCTATGGCTACACCTTC
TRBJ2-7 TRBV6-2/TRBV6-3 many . CATRAGDWNYEQYF TGTGCCACCCGAGCTGGAGACTGGAACTACGAGCAGTACTTC
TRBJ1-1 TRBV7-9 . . CASSFEVNTEAFF TGTGCCAGCAGCTTCGAAGTGAACACTGAAGCTTTCTTT
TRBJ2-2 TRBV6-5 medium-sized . CASSYSSRGDTGELFF TGTGCCAGCAGTTACTCGTCAAGGGGGGACACCGGGGAGCTGTTTTTT
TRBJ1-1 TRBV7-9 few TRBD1 CASSLSPGGPEAFF TGTGCCAGCAGCTTAAGTCCAGGGGGCCCTGAAGCTTTCTTT
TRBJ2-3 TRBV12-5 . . CASGGVYTDTQYF TGTGCTAGTGGGGGGGTCTACACAGATACGCAGTATTTT
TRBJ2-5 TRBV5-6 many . CASSFSETQYF TGTGCCAGCAGCTTTTCAGAGACCCAGTACTTC
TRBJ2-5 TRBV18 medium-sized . CASSPADLETQYF TGTGCCAGCTCACCAGCAGATCTCGAGACCCAGTACTTC
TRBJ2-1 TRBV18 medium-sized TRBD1 CASSPPGLTGGLNEQFF TGTGCCAGCTCACCACCCGGTCTGACAGGGGGTTTGAATGAGCAGTTCTTC
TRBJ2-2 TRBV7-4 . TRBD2 CASSFGLAGVGELFF TGTGCCAGCAGCTTCGGACTAGCGGGAGTCGGGGAGCTGTTTTTT
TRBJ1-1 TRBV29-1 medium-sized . CSETGLNTEAFF TGCAGCGAAACAGGACTGAACACTGAAGCTTTCTTT
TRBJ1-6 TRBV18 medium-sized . CASSPGTDGSNPLHF TGTGCCAGCTCACCGGGCACGGACGGGTCCAATCCCCTCCACTTT
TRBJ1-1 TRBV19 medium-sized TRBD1 CASTIGTGITEAFF TGTGCCAGTACGATAGGGACAGGGATCACTGAAGCTTTCTTT
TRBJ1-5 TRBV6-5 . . CASSQATGNQPQHF TGTGCCAGCAGTCAAGCAACGGGGAATCAGCCCCAGCATTTT
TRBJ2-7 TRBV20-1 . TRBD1 CSAAHPVQGGYEQYF TGCAGTGCTGCCCACCCGGTACAGGGGGGTTACGAGCAGTACTTC
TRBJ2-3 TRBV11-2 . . CASSPGITSTDTQYF TGTGCCAGCAGCCCAGGGATTACTAGCACAGATACGCAGTATTTT
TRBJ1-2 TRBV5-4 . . CASSPGRSGKAVGYTF TGTGCCAGCAGCCCGGGGCGGTCAGGGAAGGCTGTGGGCTACACCTTC
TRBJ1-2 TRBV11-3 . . CASSLFLLNDFTGRHNLYYGYTF TGTGCCAGCAGCTTATTTCTATTAAACGATTTCACGGGGCGCCATAACCTTTACTATGGCTACACCTTC
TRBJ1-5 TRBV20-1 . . CSASRGNQPQHF TGCAGTGCTAGCAGGGGAAATCAGCCCCAGCATTTT
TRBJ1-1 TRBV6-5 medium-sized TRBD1 CASSSHRGRTEAFF TGTGCCAGCAGTTCCCACAGGGGTAGGACTGAAGCTTTCTTT
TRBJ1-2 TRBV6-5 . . CASTSGTRANYGYTF TGTGCCAGCACCTCCGGGACCAGGGCCAACTATGGCTACACCTTC
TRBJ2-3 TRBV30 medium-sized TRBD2 CAWATSGNTDTQYF TGTGCCTGGGCGACTAGCGGGAACACAGATACGCAGTATTTT
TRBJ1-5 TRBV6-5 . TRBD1 CASSPGQGRVNQPQHF TGTGCCAGCTCCCCGGGACAGGGAAGGGTCAACCAGCCCCAGCATTTT
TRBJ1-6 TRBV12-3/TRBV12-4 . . CASRADYPPLHF TGTGCCAGCAGAGCTGATTATCCACCCCTCCACTTT
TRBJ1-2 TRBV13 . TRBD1 CASSLGTGPLYGYTF TGTGCCAGCAGCTTAGGGACAGGGCCTCTTTATGGCTACACCTTC
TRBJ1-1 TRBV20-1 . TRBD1 CSARNTGGGTEAFF TGCAGTGCTCGTAACACAGGGGGCGGCACTGAAGCTTTCTTT
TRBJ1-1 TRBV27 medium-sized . CASSLFRDTEAFF TGTGCCAGCAGTTTATTTCGGGACACTGAAGCTTTCTTT
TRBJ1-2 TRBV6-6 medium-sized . CASSYYREGNYGYTF TGTGCCAGCAGTTACTACAGGGAGGGAAACTATGGCTACACCTTC
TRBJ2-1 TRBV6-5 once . CASSGLGGPNEQFF TGTGCCAGCAGTGGCCTGGGGGGGCCCAATGAGCAGTTCTTC
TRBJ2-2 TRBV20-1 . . CSAQIHTGELFF TGCAGTGCCCAGATTCACACCGGGGAGCTGTTTTTT
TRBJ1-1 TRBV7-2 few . CASSLRAGDTEAFF TGTGCCAGCAGTCTACGGGCAGGGGACACTGAAGCTTTCTTT
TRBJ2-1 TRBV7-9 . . CASSLGILMSSYNEQFF TGTGCCAGCAGCTTAGGCATATTAATGAGCTCCTACAATGAGCAGTTCTTC
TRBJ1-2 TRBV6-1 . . CASVGAGEGEYGYTF TGTGCCAGCGTTGGGGCAGGGGAAGGCGAATATGGCTACACCTTC
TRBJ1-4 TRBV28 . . CASTQGSEKLFF TGTGCCAGCACCCAGGGTTCCGAAAAACTGTTTTTT
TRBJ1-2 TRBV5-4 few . CASSLESQDRYGYTF TGTGCCAGCAGCTTGGAATCCCAGGACCGCTATGGCTACACCTTC
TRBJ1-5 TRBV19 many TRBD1 CASMGGQQYNQPQHF TGTGCCAGTATGGGGGGACAGCAGTACAATCAGCCCCAGCATTTT
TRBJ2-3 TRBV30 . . CATGVADTQYF TGTGCCACGGGGGTCGCAGATACGCAGTATTTT
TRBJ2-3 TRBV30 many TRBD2 CAWRLAGITDTQYF TGTGCCTGGAGACTAGCGGGTATCACAGATACGCAGTATTTT
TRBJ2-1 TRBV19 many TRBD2 CASSIMTSGNYNEQFF TGTGCCAGTAGTATAATGACTAGCGGTAACTACAATGAGCAGTTCTTC
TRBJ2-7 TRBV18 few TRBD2 CASSPSSGREREQYF TGTGCCAGCTCACCATCCAGCGGGAGGGAAAGGGAGCAGTACTTC
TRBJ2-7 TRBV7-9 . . CASSLTAYEQYF TGTGCCAGCAGCCTAACAGCCTACGAGCAGTACTTC
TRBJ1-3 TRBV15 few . CATSSGVGNTIYF TGTGCCACCAGCTCTGGGGTCGGAAACACCATATATTTT
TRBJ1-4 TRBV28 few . CASKVGGFDEKLFF TGTGCCAGCAAAGTAGGGGGATTTGATGAAAAACTGTTTTTT
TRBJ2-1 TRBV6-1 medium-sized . CASRRDRSGYNEQFF TGTGCCAGCAGACGAGACAGATCGGGGTACAATGAGCAGTTCTTC
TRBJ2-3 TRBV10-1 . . CASSGDPGRESSTDTQYF TGCGCCAGCAGCGGAGATCCGGGACGGGAATCTAGCACAGATACGCAGTATTTT
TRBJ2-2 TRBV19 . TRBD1 CASRRDRDTGELFF TGTGCCAGTAGACGGGACAGGGACACCGGGGAGCTGTTTTTT